This T cell receptor beta chain was profiled in a study of T cell repertoires in cytomegalovirus infection. Study details: As its CMV epitopes, the study selected recently identified HLA-C-restricted and well-studied HLA-B-restricted targets.

CDR3 size: 18 residues. Trimming shortened V by 4 bases and J by 5 bases, and 23 bases separated the two germline ends. CDR1 and CDR2 (germline): LNHDA, SQIVND (reference sequence). Findings and caveats of the study: There were HLA-C-restricted CMV-specific TCR beta clonotypes dominating the ex vivo response.

With regard to this clonotype: Its matching antigen is unknown.

TCRdb processed the reads anew with MiXCR; each CDR3 protein has one entry. The data show roughly 340,000 distinct CDR3 sequences, about 28% seen once. The sequence was obtained from a human donor in good health (CMV status not recorded). Some clones in this sample may be carry-over from other donors' samples. The chain joins TRBV19 to TRBJ1-4, with D maybe TRBD1 (5 bases). The sequenced sample was cultured PBMCs, obtained from culture after CMV antigen stimulation. As DNA, the CDR3 is TGTGCCAGTAGTACTATAACCCCTTCAGTGGGGCGAAATGAAAAACTGTTTTTT. Its protein is CASSTITPSVGRNEKLFF.